This T cell receptor beta chain was retrieved from a study of T cells expressing NK-cell markers. For the study at large: One of the eight sequenced donors was seronegative, whereas the other seven were HCMV-seropositive.

With respect to this clonotype: Its antigen remains unidentified.

TCRdb re-called the 5' RACE reads and catalogs CDR3 proteins one per entry, DNA excluded. This sample's clone table lists approximately 420,000 distinct CDR3 sequences. Overall study results and limits: Dominant NKG2C+ clonotypes in six donors made up about 1.0-7.5% of CD8+ T cells.

The source material was blood T cells: a sorted CD56 or NKG2C T cell subset, CD4+ or CD8+ T cells, or bulk PBMC T cells (not recorded which). The sequence derives from a woman aged 45-65 years in good health.

The CDR3 is CASSLTGSIQFF. The V call is TRBV7-8, the J call TRBJ2-1; TCRdb's D call, TRBD1, is unchecked because there is no DNA. Germline assignment: CDR1 SGHVS and CDR2 FQNEAQ. The CDR3 sequence is 12 residues long. Based on the CDR3 plus reference TRBV7-8 and TRBJ2-1, the full variable domain is GAGVSQSPRYKVAKRGQDVALRCDPISGHVSLFWYQQALGQGPEFLTYFQNEAQLDKSGLPSDRFFAERPEGSVSTLKIQRTQQEDSAVYLCASSLTGSIQFFGPGTRLTVL.